These T cell receptor beta chains were read from a single sample in a study of blood T cell repertoires in COVID-19. Sequencing was performed with immunoSEQ multiplex PCR; in TCRdb, only in-frame clones are kept and a portion is missing. The top ten clones hold about 8.1% of a sample with roughly 130,000 clones, 65% to 85% of them seen once. Sequenced material: peripheral blood. The receptors come from a man aged 30 to 39 with COVID-19, enrolled during active disease. CDR3s include the opening cysteine and the closing phenylalanine or tryptophan. The D gene is left open where the match is weak. Only some rows state a clone size, as once, few, many or a class for expanded clones.

cdr3_length: 14; j_call: TRBJ2-3; d_call: TRBD1; v_call: TRBV5-8; clone_size: -; cdr3_nt: TGTGCCAGCAGCTTGCACAGGGGGACAGATACGCAGTATTTT; cdr3_aa: CASSLHRGTDTQYF
cdr3_length: 14; j_call: TRBJ2-3; d_call: -; v_call: TRBV5-1; clone_size: few; cdr3_nt: TGCGCCAGCAGCATTGGACAGCGCACAGATACGCAGTATTTT; cdr3_aa: CASSIGQRTDTQYF
cdr3_length: 15; j_call: TRBJ2-1; d_call: TRBD2; v_call: TRBV7-2; clone_size: -; cdr3_nt: TGTGCCAGCGGTTTTGGGACTAGCGGCAACAATGAGCAGTTCTTC; cdr3_aa: CASGFGTSGNNEQFF
cdr3_length: 13; j_call: TRBJ2-5; d_call: -; v_call: TRBV10-1; clone_size: once; cdr3_nt: TGCGCCAGCAGCCCAGGGGTAGGCGAGACCCAGTACTTC; cdr3_aa: CASSPGVGETQYF
cdr3_length: 14; j_call: TRBJ1-2; d_call: TRBD1; v_call: TRBV7-2; clone_size: -; cdr3_nt: TGTGCCAGCAGCTTAGGGCAGGGGGCTAATGGCTACACCTTC; cdr3_aa: CASSLGQGANGYTF
cdr3_length: 15; j_call: TRBJ2-7; d_call: -; v_call: TRBV3-1/TRBV3-2; clone_size: few; cdr3_nt: TGTGCCAGCAGCGCCGAGGGGGAAGGCGCCTACGAGCAGTACTTC; cdr3_aa: CASSAEGEGAYEQYF
cdr3_length: 15; j_call: TRBJ2-5; d_call: TRBD2; v_call: TRBV11-1; clone_size: -; cdr3_nt: TGTGCCAGCAGCATGCGTAGCGGGAGTGGGGAGACCCAGTACTTC; cdr3_aa: CASSMRSGSGETQYF
cdr3_length: 14; j_call: TRBJ2-7; d_call: TRBD2; v_call: TRBV10-3; clone_size: -; cdr3_nt: TGTGCCATCAGTGCGCTAGCGGGAACAGACGAGCAGTACTTC; cdr3_aa: CAISALAGTDEQYF
cdr3_length: 14; j_call: TRBJ2-3; d_call: -; v_call: TRBV19; clone_size: -; cdr3_nt: TGTGCCAGTAGTCCCCCCGGGACACTTGGTACGCAGTATTTT; cdr3_aa: CASSPPGTLGTQYF
cdr3_length: 12; j_call: TRBJ2-7; d_call: TRBD1; v_call: TRBV5-6; clone_size: -; cdr3_nt: TGTGCCAGCAGCGGGACAGCATACGAGCAGTACTTC; cdr3_aa: CASSGTAYEQYF
cdr3_length: 15; j_call: TRBJ1-3; d_call: -; v_call: TRBV7-9; clone_size: few; cdr3_nt: TGTGCCAGCAGCTTAGGAGGGAACGCTGGAAACACCATATATTTT; cdr3_aa: CASSLGGNAGNTIYF
cdr3_length: 14; j_call: TRBJ2-1; d_call: -; v_call: TRBV19; clone_size: -; cdr3_nt: TGTGCCAGTAGTATGGTAGTCCCTTACAATGAGCAGTTCTTC; cdr3_aa: CASSMVVPYNEQFF
cdr3_length: 14; j_call: TRBJ1-5; d_call: -; v_call: TRBV7-9; clone_size: -; cdr3_nt: TGTGCCAGCGGTAGGGAGAGTAGTCATCAGCCCCAGCATTTT; cdr3_aa: CASGRESSHQPQHF
cdr3_length: 14; j_call: TRBJ1-1; d_call: -; v_call: TRBV19; clone_size: -; cdr3_nt: TGTGCCAGTAGTCCGTTCTCCGGGATCTCTGAAGCTTTCTTT; cdr3_aa: CASSPFSGISEAFF
cdr3_length: 16; j_call: TRBJ2-1; d_call: TRBD2; v_call: TRBV27; clone_size: -; cdr3_nt: TGTGCCAGCAGCTGGACTAGCGGGAACCCCTACAATGAGCAGTTCTTC; cdr3_aa: CASSWTSGNPYNEQFF
cdr3_length: 15; j_call: TRBJ2-5; d_call: TRBD2; v_call: TRBV10-3; clone_size: -; cdr3_nt: TGTGCCATCAGTGATAGCGGGAGCGTGCAAGAGACCCAGTACTTC; cdr3_aa: CAISDSGSVQETQYF
cdr3_length: 13; j_call: TRBJ1-5; d_call: -; v_call: TRBV5-6; clone_size: -; cdr3_nt: TGTGCCAGCAGCGGGGGCGGGGGTCAGCCCCAGCATTTT; cdr3_aa: CASSGGGGQPQHF